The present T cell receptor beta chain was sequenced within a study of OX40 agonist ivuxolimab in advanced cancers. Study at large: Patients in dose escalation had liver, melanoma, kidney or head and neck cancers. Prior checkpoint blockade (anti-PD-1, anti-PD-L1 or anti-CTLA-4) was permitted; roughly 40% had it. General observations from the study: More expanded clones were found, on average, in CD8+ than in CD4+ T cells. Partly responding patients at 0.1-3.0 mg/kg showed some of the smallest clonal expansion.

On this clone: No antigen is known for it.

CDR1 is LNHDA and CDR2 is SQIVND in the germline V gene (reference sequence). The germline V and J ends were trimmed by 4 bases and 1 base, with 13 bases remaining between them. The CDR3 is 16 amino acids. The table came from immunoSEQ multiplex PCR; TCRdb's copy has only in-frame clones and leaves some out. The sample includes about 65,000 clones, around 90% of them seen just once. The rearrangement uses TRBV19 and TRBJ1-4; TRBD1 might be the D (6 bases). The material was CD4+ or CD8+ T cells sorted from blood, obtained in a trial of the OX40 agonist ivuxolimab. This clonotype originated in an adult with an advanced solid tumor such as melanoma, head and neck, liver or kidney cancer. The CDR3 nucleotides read TGTGCCAGTAGTACCCGGGGGGGCGAAACTAATGAAAAACTGTTTTTT. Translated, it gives CASSTRGGETNEKLFF. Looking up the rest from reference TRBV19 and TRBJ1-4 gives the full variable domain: DGGITQSPKYLFRKEGQNVTLSCEQNLNHDAMYWYRQDPGQGLRLIYYSQIVNDFQKGDIAEGYSVSREKKESFPLTVTSAQKNPTAFYLCASSTRGGETNEKLFFGSGTQLSVL.